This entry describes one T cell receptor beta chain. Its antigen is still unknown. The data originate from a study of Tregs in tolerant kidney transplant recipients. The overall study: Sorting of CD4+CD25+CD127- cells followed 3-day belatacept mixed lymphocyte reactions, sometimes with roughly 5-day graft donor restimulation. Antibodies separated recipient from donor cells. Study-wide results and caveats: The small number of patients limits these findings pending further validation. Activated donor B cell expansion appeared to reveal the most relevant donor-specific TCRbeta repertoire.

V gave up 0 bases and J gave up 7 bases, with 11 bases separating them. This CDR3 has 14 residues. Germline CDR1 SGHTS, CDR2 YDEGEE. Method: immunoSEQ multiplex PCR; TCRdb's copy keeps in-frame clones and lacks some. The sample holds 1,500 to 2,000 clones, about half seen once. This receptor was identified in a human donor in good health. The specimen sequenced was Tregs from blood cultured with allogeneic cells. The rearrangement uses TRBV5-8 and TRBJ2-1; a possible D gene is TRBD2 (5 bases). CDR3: CASSLDRGTNEQFF. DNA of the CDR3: TGTGCCAGCAGCTTGGATCGGGGAACGAATGAGCAGTTCTTC.